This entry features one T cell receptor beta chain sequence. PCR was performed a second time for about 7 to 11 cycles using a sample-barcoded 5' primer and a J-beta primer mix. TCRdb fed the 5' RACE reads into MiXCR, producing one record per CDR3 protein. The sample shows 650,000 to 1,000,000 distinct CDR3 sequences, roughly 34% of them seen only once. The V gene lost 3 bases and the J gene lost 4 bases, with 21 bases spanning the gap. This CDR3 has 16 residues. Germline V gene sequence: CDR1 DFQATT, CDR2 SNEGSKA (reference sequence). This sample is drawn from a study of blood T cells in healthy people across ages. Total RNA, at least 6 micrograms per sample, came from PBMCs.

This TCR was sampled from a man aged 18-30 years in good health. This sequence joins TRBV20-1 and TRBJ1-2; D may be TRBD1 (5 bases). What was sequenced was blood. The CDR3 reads CSARDRRSREGYGYTF. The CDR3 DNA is TGCAGTGCTAGGGATCGACGATCCAGGGAGGGCTATGGCTACACCTTC.